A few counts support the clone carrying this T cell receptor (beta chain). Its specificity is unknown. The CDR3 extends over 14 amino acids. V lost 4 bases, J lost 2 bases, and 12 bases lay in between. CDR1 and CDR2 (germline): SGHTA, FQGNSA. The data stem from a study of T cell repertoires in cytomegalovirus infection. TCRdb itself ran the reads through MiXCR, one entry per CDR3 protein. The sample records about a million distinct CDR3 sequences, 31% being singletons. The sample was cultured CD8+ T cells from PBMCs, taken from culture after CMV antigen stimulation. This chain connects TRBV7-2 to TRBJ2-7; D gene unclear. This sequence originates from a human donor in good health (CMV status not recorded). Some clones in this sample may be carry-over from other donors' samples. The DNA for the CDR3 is TGTGCCAGCAGCTCCACCTACCTTCCCTACGAGCAGTACGTC. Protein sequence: CASSSTYLPYEQYV.